This paragraph covers one T cell receptor (beta chain) sequence. This record comes from a study of blood T cell repertoires in COVID-19. Background on the study: From the United States, Italy and Spain came samples of acute and convalescent COVID-19. In each case, the material was cDNA or gDNA derived from T cells, B-cell-depleted T cells, or PBMCs.

As originally analysed: From reference gene primer amplification, estimates of nucleated cell counts were derived. The protocol was immunoSEQ multiplex PCR, while the TCRdb copy is restricted to in-frame clones and leaves out a portion. The D gene and trimming were derived from the DNA, and the V and J assignments and clone size from that table. In the table there are roughly 160,000 clones, about 88% of which are singletons. This CDR3 has 15 amino acids. V lost 3 bases and J lost 3, with 11 bases in between. In germline, CDR1 is SEHNR, CDR2 FQNEAQ (reference sequence). The chain couples TRBV7-9 to TRBJ2-2, with D perhaps matching TRBD2 (6 bases). Sequencing used peripheral blood. The sequence came from a man aged 35 to 55 with acute or convalescent COVID-19. The CDR3 DNA reads TGTGCCAGCAGCTTTCTCAGGGAGGACACCGGGGAGCTGTTTTTT. As protein: CASSFLREDTGELFF.